The clone carrying this TCR beta chain has only a few counts. This sample was taken from a study of cytomegalovirus exposure and HLA in healthy donors. Amplification used 60 Vbeta primers and 13 Jbeta primers. Clones were sequenced by immunoSEQ multiplex PCR, and TCRdb holds only the in-frame ones, with some missing. The data contain about 160,000 clones, over 60% of them seen just once; the ten biggest clones take up roughly 3%. V dropped 2 bases and J dropped 4 bases, with 14 bases sitting between them. This CDR3 is built from 15 residues. Germline CDR1 is MDHEN and CDR2 is SYDVKM. The TCR comes from a woman in her 30s in good health and CMV-seronegative. The specimen sequenced was PBMCs. The rearrangement links TRBV28 to TRBJ1-2; D ambiguous. This CDR3 is CASSLEVEGLYGYTF. DNA of the CDR3: TGTGCCAGCAGTTTAGAGGTGGAGGGTCTCTATGGCTACACCTTC.